These T cell receptor beta chains were read from a single sample in a study of regulatory T cells in long-lasting Graves disease. In TCRdb, the multiplex PCR reads were re-called with MiXCR into one record per CDR3 protein. The repertoire consists of about 440,000 distinct CDR3 sequences, with approximately 16% occurring once and the leading ten covering over 8.5%. This same sample was also part of a study on T cells in Graves' hyperthyroidism and ophthalmopathy.

Specimen: peripheral blood mononuclear cells (PBMCs), collected at new diagnosis, from a patient treated with antithyroid drugs. The source of these receptors is a woman in her twenties or thirties with Graves disease. The CDR3 runs from the conserved cysteine through the conserved F or W. The D gene is left open where the match is weak. A clone size is listed for some rows: how often the clone was seen (once, few, many), or a class if it is expanded.

V gene: TRBV7-7; J gene: TRBJ2-5; clone size: many; D gene: -; CDR3 DNA: TGTGCTAGCAGTCCGGCAAGGAAAGAGACCCAGTACTTC; CDR3 protein: CASSPARKETQYF
V gene: TRBV15; J gene: TRBJ2-3; clone size: -; D gene: TRBD1; CDR3 DNA: TGTGCCACCAGCACAGGGGGCGAGGGCCCGGGAGATACGCAGTATTTT; CDR3 protein: CATSTGGEGPGDTQYF
V gene: TRBV6-5; J gene: TRBJ2-7; clone size: many; D gene: -; CDR3 DNA: TGTGCCAGCAGTTACTCGGGTTACGGCTCCTACGAGCAGTACTTC; CDR3 protein: CASSYSGYGSYEQYF
V gene: TRBV24-1; J gene: TRBJ2-1; clone size: many; D gene: TRBD2; CDR3 DNA: TGTGCCACAGGGGGGCAAGCGGGAGCCTCCTACAATGAGCAGTTCTTC; CDR3 protein: CATGGQAGASYNEQFF
V gene: TRBV4-3; J gene: TRBJ2-4; clone size: -; D gene: -; CDR3 DNA: TGCGCCAGCAGCCAGGTGGAGGGGATAGCCAAAAACATTCAGTACTTC; CDR3 protein: CASSQVEGIAKNIQYF
V gene: TRBV6-1; J gene: TRBJ2-7; clone size: -; D gene: TRBD2; CDR3 DNA: TGTGCCACCGGCCGCGGGAGCCCAACCTACGAGCAGTGCTTC; CDR3 protein: CATGRGSPTYEQCF
V gene: TRBV7-9; J gene: TRBJ1-1; clone size: many; D gene: -; CDR3 DNA: TGTGCCAGCAGCCGGATGGACCACCGGGACACTGAAGCTTTCTTT; CDR3 protein: CASSRMDHRDTEAFF
V gene: TRBV28; J gene: TRBJ2-2; clone size: -; D gene: -; CDR3 DNA: TGTGCCAGCAGTTTATCCCCCGACAAGAACACCGGGGAGCTGTTTTTT; CDR3 protein: CASSLSPDKNTGELFF
V gene: TRBV19; J gene: TRBJ1-1; clone size: -; D gene: -; CDR3 DNA: TGTGCCAGTAGTATGGGTTACATGAACACTGAAGCTTTCTTT; CDR3 protein: CASSMGYMNTEAFF
V gene: TRBV20-1; J gene: TRBJ2-1; clone size: many; D gene: TRBD2; CDR3 DNA: TGCAGTGCTAGTCCTAGCGGGTACATCAATGAGCAGTTCTTC; CDR3 protein: CSASPSGYINEQFF
V gene: TRBV7-6; J gene: TRBJ2-2; clone size: -; D gene: -; CDR3 DNA: TGTGCCAGCAGCTTAGTCGTATATACCGGGGAGCTGTTTTTT; CDR3 protein: CASSLVVYTGELFF
V gene: TRBV5-8; J gene: TRBJ1-5; clone size: -; D gene: -; CDR3 DNA: TGTGCCAGCAGTCGGGACGGGCTTGTGCAGCCCCAGCATTTT; CDR3 protein: CASSRDGLVQPQHF
V gene: TRBV7-2; J gene: TRBJ1-2; clone size: few; D gene: -; CDR3 DNA: TGTGCCAGCAGCCTCGAACAGGCTTCTGGCTACACCTTC; CDR3 protein: CASSLEQASGYTF
V gene: TRBV5-1; J gene: TRBJ2-7; clone size: -; D gene: -; CDR3 DNA: TGCGCCAGCAGGATGGCGGGGAACTACGAGCAGTACTTC; CDR3 protein: CASRMAGNYEQYF
V gene: TRBV20-1; J gene: TRBJ2-7; clone size: -; D gene: TRBD2; CDR3 DNA: TGCAGTGCTAGCCTCCCGGGACTAGCGGGAGGGAGGGGAGAGCAGTACTTC; CDR3 protein: CSASLPGLAGGRGEQYF
V gene: TRBV10-2; J gene: TRBJ2-7; clone size: few; D gene: TRBD2; CDR3 DNA: TGCGCCAGCAGTGATAGCGGGAGGCTCGACGAGCAGTACTTC; CDR3 protein: CASSDSGRLDEQYF
V gene: TRBV9; J gene: TRBJ2-2; clone size: -; D gene: TRBD2; CDR3 DNA: TGTGCCAGCAGCGAGGGACTAGCTAGTACCGGGGAGCTGTTTTTT; CDR3 protein: CASSEGLASTGELFF
V gene: TRBV13; J gene: TRBJ2-1; clone size: many; D gene: -; CDR3 DNA: TGTGCCAGCGGTCGAGGGTCCTACAATGAGCAGTTCTTC; CDR3 protein: CASGRGSYNEQFF
V gene: TRBV28; J gene: TRBJ1-2; clone size: many; D gene: -; CDR3 DNA: TGTGCCAGCAGTTTCTTCTATGGCTACACCTTC; CDR3 protein: CASSFFYGYTF
V gene: TRBV28; J gene: TRBJ2-1; clone size: many; D gene: -; CDR3 DNA: TGTGCCAGCAAGGCTAGCGTTTCCTACAATGAGCAGTTCTTC; CDR3 protein: CASKASVSYNEQFF
V gene: TRBV9; J gene: TRBJ1-5; clone size: -; D gene: -; CDR3 DNA: TGTGCCAGCAGCTCCCTGGAGGGCAATCAGCCCCAGCATTTT; CDR3 protein: CASSSLEGNQPQHF
V gene: TRBV19; J gene: TRBJ1-5; clone size: few; D gene: -; CDR3 DNA: TGTGCCAGTAGTATGTGGGGGGACACGGATCAGCCCCAGCATTTT; CDR3 protein: CASSMWGDTDQPQHF
V gene: TRBV20-1; J gene: TRBJ2-3; clone size: few; D gene: -; CDR3 DNA: TGCAGTGCTAGAGATCCGGGTAGCGTAAGCACAGATACGCAGTATTTT; CDR3 protein: CSARDPGSVSTDTQYF
V gene: TRBV11-2; J gene: TRBJ2-5; clone size: many; D gene: -; CDR3 DNA: TGTGCCAGCAGCTCTTTGCCGGTGGGGGAGACCCAGTACTTC; CDR3 protein: CASSSLPVGETQYF
V gene: TRBV6-2/TRBV6-3; J gene: TRBJ2-7; clone size: -; D gene: -; CDR3 DNA: TGTGCCAGCGGCAAACTAGCCGGCGAGCAGTACTTC; CDR3 protein: CASGKLAGEQYF
V gene: TRBV6-2/TRBV6-3; J gene: TRBJ2-1; clone size: -; D gene: -; CDR3 DNA: TGTGCCAGCAGCCAGGGGCTAGATGAGCAGTTCTTC; CDR3 protein: CASSQGLDEQFF